This T cell receptor (beta chain) stems from a study of CD8 T cells in Susac syndrome. Blood CD8+ and CD4+ T cells underwent high-throughput TCR beta sequencing. TEMRA cells were FACS-enriched, unlike CD8+ and CD4+ T cells, which were negatively isolated. Trimming took off 6 bases at V and 5 bases at J, with 10 bases between the two ends. Germline V gene sequence: CDR1 MDHEN, CDR2 SYDVKM. This CDR3 region has 12 residues. About 0.45 to 1 ug RNA was reverse transcribed with random hexamers. The TCR beta CDR3 was amplified by immunoSEQ multiplex PCR across 54 Vbeta, 13 Jbeta. TCRdb itself ran the immunoSEQ multiplex PCR reads through MiXCR, one entry per CDR3 protein. The sample includes fewer than 200,000 distinct CDR3 sequences, approximately 95% seen only once; the top ten take 0.1%.

The sequencing sample was made of CD4+ T cells from PBMCs. The chain carries TRBV28 and TRBJ2-5; tentatively, D is TRBD2 (6 bases). The clonotype was recovered from a human donor in good health. The DNA of the CDR3 is TGTGCCAGCAGGTACAGCGGGGAGACCCAGTACTTC. As protein: CASRYSGETQYF.